This T cell receptor (beta chain) was captured by sequencing in a study of T cell responses to AZD1222 COVID-19 vaccine. For this clone: Its matching antigen is unknown.

This CDR3 comprises 14 residues. V lost 6 bases, J lost 6 bases, and 10 bases stayed unmatched. CDR1 is SQVTM and CDR2 is ANQGSEA in the germline V gene. Study conclusions and caveats: In the spike-specific TCR repertoire, nearly half reportedly target unmutated variant regions.

Data came from immunoSEQ multiplex PCR; TCRdb stores just in-frame clones and leaves some out. The data contain about 120,000 clones, 87% of them seen just once; the ten biggest clones take up just over 2.5%. This rearrangement joins TRBV29-1 to TRBJ1-5; 8 positions match TRBD1. Sequencing used peripheral blood, obtained 28 days after the second AZD1222 dose. The receptor comes from an adult who received the AZD1222 COVID-19 vaccine. The CDR3 DNA is TGCAGCGTCTCACTCGGACAGGGTACTCAGCCCCAGCATTTT. Translation gives CSVSLGQGTQPQHF.